The 19 T cell receptor beta chains in this list originate from one sample, sequenced in a study of Graves' ophthalmopathy and Graves' hyperthyroidism. Amplification from RNA transcripts yielded the TCR beta CDR3 regions. First-round RT-PCR employed HTBI primers, with a second-round multiplex PCR after it. MiXCR, applied by TCRdb to the multiplex PCR reads, yields one record per CDR3 protein. The sample holds 680,000 or so distinct CDR3 sequences, approximately 21% seen once. The sequenced material came from peripheral blood. The receptors derive from a woman younger than 35 with stable Graves' hyperthyroidism. Some clones in this sample may be carry-over from other donors' samples.

This chain links TRBV27 with TRBJ1-6, with D possibly being TRBD1 (5 bases). Trimming left V 8 bases short and J 7 bases short, with 12 bases between. The CDR3 totals 13 residues. CDR1 MNHEY and CDR2 SMNVEV come from the germline V gene (reference sequence). CDR3 DNA: TGTGCCAGCCGGGTGGGGCCCAATTCACCCCTCCACTTT. It codes for CASRVGPNSPLHF.

At least ten counts were recorded for this clonotype. The chain has TRBV12-3 or TRBV12-4 and TRBJ1-1, with a tentative D call TRBD1 (5 bases). With 0 bases removed from V and 0 bases from J, the gap between germline ends came to 20 bases. The length of the CDR3 is 19 residues. This CDR3 is CASSLARKRGLNMNTEAFF. The DNA of the CDR3 is TGTGCCAGCAGTTTAGCCAGGAAGAGGGGCCTTAACATGAACACTGAAGCTTTCTTT.

CDR3 loop: CASSLSKGPNTEAFF. In DNA, the CDR3 is TGTGCCAGCAGTTTAAGTAAGGGCCCGAACACTGAAGCTTTCTTT. The chain joins TRBV27 to TRBJ1-1; D is ambiguous. The germline V gene encodes CDR1 MNHEY and CDR2 SMNVEV (reference sequence). V lost 2 bases, J lost 1 base, and 11 bases lay in between. The CDR3 has 15 amino acids.

The V call is TRBV28, the J call TRBJ1-2; D possibly corresponds to TRBD1 (5 bases). Germline CDR1 MDHEN, CDR2 SYDVKM. The CDR3 runs 13 residues. Trimming left V 7 bases short and J 4 bases short, with 13 bases between. The CDR3 region has the DNA TGTGCCAGCACCCTGGACACGGTCTATGGCTACACCTTC. It yields the protein CASTLDTVYGYTF.

CDR3 nucleotides: TGTGCCAGCAGCTTATTGGGAGGACTAGCGGGATCCGCGAACACCGGGGAGCTGTTTTTT. This codes for CASSLLGGLAGSANTGELFF. The chain joins TRBV7-2 to TRBJ2-2, with 12 bases matching TRBD2. The CDR3 covers 20 residues. The junction had 10 bases not matched to a gene; V was cut back by 2 bases and J by 0 bases. Germline assignment: CDR1 SGHTA and CDR2 FQGNSA.

The CDR3 region is CASSYGQGRLFF. DNA of the CDR3: TGTGCCAGCAGTTACGGGCAGGGAAGGCTGTTTTTT. This chain connects TRBV6-2 or TRBV6-3 to TRBJ2-2; possibly TRBD1 for D (5 bases). V was cut by 2 bases and J by 13 bases, with 11 bases left in between. Germline CDR1 reads MNHEY; CDR2 reads SVGEGT. The CDR3 runs to 12 residues.

This clonotype was found many times. The genes are TRBV5-1 and TRBJ2-7; perhaps TRBD1 as D (5 bases). V lost 0 bases, J lost 6 bases, and 16 bases lay in between. The CDR3 runs 15 residues. The germline gives CDR1 SGHRS, CDR2 YFSETQ. The DNA of the CDR3 is TGCGCCAGCAGCTTGGTGCCAGGGATTGTGGGCGAGCAGTACTTC. Its translation is CASSLVPGIVGEQYF. Complete variable domain (other parts from reference TRBV5-1 and TRBJ2-7): KAGVTQTPRYLIKTRGQQVTLSCSPISGHRSVSWYQQTPGQGLQFLFEYFSETQRNKGNFPGRFSGRQFSNSRSEMNVSTLELGDSALYLCASSLVPGIVGEQYFGPGTRLTVT.

This clonotype was seen many times. The V gene is TRBV28, the J gene TRBJ2-7; 7 positions agree with TRBD1. V shed 2 bases, J shed 6 bases, and the junction held 7 bases outside the gene matches. CDR1 and CDR2 (germline): MDHEN, SYDVKM. CDR3 length: 14 amino acids. The CDR3 region has the DNA TGTGCCAGCAGTTTAGCTGACAGGGTGAGCGAGCAGTACTTC. Translation: CASSLADRVSEQYF.

This clonotype has a count of ten or more. The gene calls are TRBV12-3 or TRBV12-4 and TRBJ1-2; D unresolved. CDR3 length: 15 amino acids. V lost 6 bases and J 4 bases, leaving 18 bases between the germline ends. CDR3 DNA: TGTGCCAGCAGCTTCGGGAGTGGACGAAGCTATGGCTACACCTTC. This sequence encodes CASSFGSGRSYGYTF.

This clonotype was seen repeatedly, ten times or more. The chain is built from TRBV27 and TRBJ1-2; D is undetermined. This CDR3 has 15 residues. Per the germline V gene, CDR1 is MNHEY and CDR2 is SMNVEV (reference sequence). V was trimmed by 2 bases and J by 8 bases, leaving 18 bases between them. CDR3 amino acids: CASSLRGPTGRGYTF. For the CDR3, the DNA is TGTGCCAGCAGTTTACGTGGGCCAACTGGTCGGGGCTACACCTTC.

The sample holds many counts of this clonotype. J is TRBJ1-1 and V is TRBV6-1, with D uncertain. The CDR3 is 13 amino acids. Between the trimmed V and J ends, which lost 3 bases and 5 bases, there was a span of 10 bases. Germline V gene sequence: CDR1 MNHNS, CDR2 SASEGT. CDR3: CASSERDRTEAFF. In nucleotides, the CDR3 is TGTGCCAGCAGTGAGCGGGATCGGACTGAAGCTTTCTTT.

Regarding this clonotype: The junction differs from germline at one of its ends, possibly a read error. The rearrangement links TRBV5-1 to TRBJ1-3, with D possibly TRBD1 on 5 matching bases. The CDR3 is 14 amino acids. Germline lookup yields CDR1 SGHRS and CDR2 YFSETQ. As DNA, the CDR3 is TGTGCCAGCAGTTTATCGGGGGCTGGAAACACCATATATTTT. Protein: CASSLSGAGNTIYF.

There are many counts of this clonotype. The chain carries TRBV20-1 and TRBJ2-4; no reliable D call. The CDR3 is made up of 13 amino acids. V was clipped by 3 bases and J by 0 bases, with 6 bases between them. CDR1 and CDR2 (germline): DFQATT, SNEGSKA (reference sequence). DNA of the CDR3: TGCAGTGCTAGGTTCTTAGCCAAAAACATTCAGTACTTC. Its protein is CSARFLAKNIQYF.

This chain links TRBV6-1 with TRBJ1-5; 8 bases match TRBD1. CDR3 length: 16 residues. V trimming: 2 bases; J trimming: 1 base; junction bases outside the gene matches: 4. Germline assignment: CDR1 MNHNS and CDR2 SASEGT. DNA of the CDR3: TGTGCCAGCAGTGAACAGGGGGCCCTCAGCAATCAGCCCCAGCATTTT. Translation: CASSEQGALSNQPQHF.

This chain connects TRBV12-3 or TRBV12-4 to TRBJ1-5; D unresolved. CDR3 length equals 15 residues. V lost 4 bases and J lost 7, with 17 bases in between. CDR3 loop: CASSSTRTAPQPQHF. CDR3 DNA: TGTGCCAGCAGTTCGACTCGGACGGCGCCCCAGCCCCAGCATTTT.

This clonotype was seen repeatedly, ten times or more. The J gene is TRBJ1-1, the V gene TRBV20-1, with D unclear. CDR1 and CDR2 from the germline V gene are DFQATT and SNEGSKA (reference sequence). CDR3 size: 13 residues. Trimming shortened V by 6 bases and J by 1 base, and 12 bases separated the two germline ends. The CDR3 reads CSAKRRRNTEAFF. The CDR3 nucleotides are TGCAGTGCCAAAAGGAGGAGGAACACTGAAGCTTTCTTT.

Many counts were recorded for this clonotype. CDR3 sequence reads: CASSPGTRDWYTF. Here the CDR3 DNA reads TGTGCCAGCTCACCAGGGACAAGGGATTGGTACACCTTC. The V gene is TRBV18, the J gene TRBJ1-2, with TRBD1 as a possible D gene (6 bases). This CDR3 region has 13 residues. V dropped 2 bases and J dropped 11 bases, with 15 bases sitting between them. Germline V gives CDR1 KGHSH, CDR2 LQKENI.

The chain joins TRBV7-3 to TRBJ1-6; 11 positions agree with TRBD1. Per the germline V gene, CDR1 is SGHTA and CDR2 is FQGTGA. V lost 0 bases to trimming and J lost 10 bases; unmatched junction nucleotides: 2. The CDR3 is 15 residues long. CDR3 region: CASSLTGQGGSPLHF. CDR3 DNA: TGTGCCAGCAGCTTAACGGGACAGGGGGGCTCACCCCTCCACTTT.

This clonotype has ten or more counts. The chain couples TRBV20-1 to TRBJ1-5; D call uncertain. Trimming removed 7 bases at V and 0 bases at J, with 7 bases between. Germline assignment: CDR1 DFQATT and CDR2 SNEGSKA (reference sequence). This CDR3 contains 12 residues. Here the CDR3 reads CSGTDSNQPQHF. In DNA form, the CDR3 reads TGCAGTGGGACTGATAGCAATCAGCCCCAGCATTTT.